The entry below gives a single T cell receptor (beta chain) sequence along with its context. This sample was included in a study of CD8+CD57+ T cells in acquired aplastic anemia. The overall study: The average for DNA from sorted CD4+ and CD8+ cells was 2.5 to 4 ug.

It was genomic DNA that served as the template for profiling TCR beta VDJ and CDR3. TCRdb ran MiXCR on the reads and lists one entry per CDR3 protein. The table records about 170,000 distinct CDR3 sequences, about 48% of them present only once. Specimen: sorted CD4+, CD8+, or CD8+CD57+ T cells (not recorded which) from PBMCs. The receptor's source is a human donor in good health.

CDR3 amino acids: CASSLTGFGNTGELFF. The CDR3 nucleotides are TGTGCCAGCAGCTTAACAGGGTTTGGGAACACCGGGGAGCTGTTTTTT. The J gene is TRBJ2-2, the V gene TRBV5-4; D might be TRBD1 (6 bases). This CDR3 is built from 16 residues. From germline, CDR1 is SGHNT and CDR2 YYREEE (reference sequence). The germline V and J ends were trimmed by 2 bases and 1 base, with 12 bases remaining between them.